This T cell receptor beta chain was sequenced in a study of blood T cells in healthy people across ages. Findings and limits, study-wide: Long-lived donors carried more naive CD4+ cells and greater diversity than aged donors. Changes in expanded clonotypes were possibly confounded, as the CMV status of donors was unknown.

Per the germline V gene, CDR1 is SGHRS and CDR2 is YFSETQ. The CDR3 runs to 15 residues. Trimming removed 0 bases at V and 9 bases at J, with 18 bases between. Drawn from each donor were approximately 9.2 milliliters of peripheral blood. This clonotype was counted a few times. Its matching antigen is unknown. Sample-barcoded 5' priming and a J-beta primer mix drove a second PCR of 7 to 11 cycles. One entry per CDR3 protein, called by TCRdb with MiXCR from the 5' RACE reads. The repertoire holds hundreds of thousands of distinct CDR3 sequences, with about 61% as singletons. J is TRBJ1-2 and V is TRBV5-1, with D unresolved. Sequences were obtained from blood. This receptor was identified in a middle-aged man in good health. This CDR3 is CASSLAVGVAGSYTF. CDR3 nucleotide sequence: TGCGCCAGCAGCTTGGCGGTCGGCGTTGCCGGGAGCTACACCTTC.